Presented here are 14 T cell receptor beta chains from one specimen sequenced in a study of T cell repertoires in cytomegalovirus infection. Which antigens these TCRs recognize remains unknown. TCRdb reprocessed the reads via MiXCR and lists one record per CDR3 protein. The sample lists hundreds of thousands of distinct CDR3 sequences, 30% to 40% occurring once. The sample in question was cultured PBMCs, obtained from culture after CMV antigen stimulation. The source is a human donor in good health (CMV status not recorded). Some clones in this sample may be carry-over from other donors' samples.

This clonotype was seen many times. The genes are TRBV11-3 and TRBJ2-3, with 7 nucleotides matching TRBD1. The germline CDR1 and CDR2 sequences are SGHNT and YENEEA. The ends lost 5 bases at V and 1 base at J; junction bases unmatched: 9. This CDR3 has 16 amino acids. CDR3 in amino acids: CASSLRQGVGTDTQYF. The DNA for the CDR3 is TGTGCCAGCAGCCTACGACAGGGAGTGGGCACAGATACGCAGTATTTT.

The gene calls are TRBV7-9 and TRBJ1-6, with 7 bases aligning to TRBD1. The CDR3 totals 17 residues. V lost 4 bases to trimming and J lost 7 bases; unmatched junction nucleotides: 13. In germline, CDR1 is SEHNR, CDR2 FQNEAQ (reference sequence). In nucleotides, the CDR3 is TGTGCCAGCAGCTCCGATCAGGGGGGAGATAGGAATTCACCCCTCCACTTT. It yields the protein CASSSDQGGDRNSPLHF.

This clonotype was counted a few times. This chain connects TRBV6-2 or TRBV6-3 to TRBJ2-3; the D is unclear. Germline loops: CDR1 MNHEY, CDR2 SVGEGT. V was clipped by 4 bases and J by 7 bases, with 6 bases between them. This CDR3 region has 11 residues. This CDR3 reads CASSSRYTQYF. The CDR3 coding sequence is TGTGCCAGCAGTTCCAGGTATACGCAGTATTTT.

The V call is TRBV7-2, the J call TRBJ1-2; TRBD1 aligns across 8 bases. CDR3 length: 12 amino acids. V lost 7 bases, J lost 4 bases, and 2 bases stayed unmatched. CDR1 SGHTA and CDR2 FQGNSA come from the germline V gene. The DNA of the CDR3 is TGTGCCAGCATCGACAGGGGCTATGGCTACACCTTC. Translation: CASIDRGYGYTF.

This clonotype was picked up many times. Here the CDR3 reads CASSFTSTNEKLFF. DNA of the CDR3: TGTGCCAGCAGCTTTACCTCAACTAATGAAAAACTGTTTTTT. V gene TRBV7-2 combines with J gene TRBJ1-4; D uncertain. The CDR3 is 14 residues long. The germline CDR1 and CDR2 sequences are SGHTA and FQGNSA. Deletions cut 3 bases from V and 0 bases from J, with 5 bases between.

The chain links TRBV7-2 to TRBJ2-3; D might be TRBD2 (5 bases). The germline V gene has CDR1 SGHTA and CDR2 FQGNSA. Trimming took 8 bases from V and 2 from J, leaving 11 bases between them. The CDR3 loop spans 13 amino acids. CDR3 amino acids: CASRGENTDTQYF. CDR3 DNA sequence: TGTGCCAGCCGGGGTGAAAACACAGATACGCAGTATTTT.

The gene calls are TRBV19 and TRBJ1-2; 7 nucleotides align to TRBD1. Germline V gene lookup returns CDR1 LNHDA and CDR2 SQIVND (reference sequence). This CDR3 is built from 16 residues. The ends lost 4 bases at V and 7 bases at J; junction bases unmatched: 15. The CDR3 coding sequence is TGTGCCAGTAGTACCATCGCCGGGACAGAGGGTCTTGGCTACACCTTC. This translates into CASSTIAGTEGLGYTF. The full variable domain, its missing parts supplied by reference TRBV19 and TRBJ1-2, is DGGITQSPKYLFRKEGQNVTLSCEQNLNHDAMYWYRQDPGQGLRLIYYSQIVNDFQKGDIAEGYSVSREKKESFPLTVTSAQKNPTAFYLCASSTIAGTEGLGYTFGSGTRLTVV.

The V and J genes are TRBV6-6 and TRBJ2-7; D gene uncertain. The CDR3 covers 13 residues. V was trimmed by 8 bases and J by 3 bases, leaving 14 bases between them. Germline V CDR1 and CDR2: MNHNY, SVGAGI (reference sequence). CDR3 protein: CASRRGIGYEQYF. CDR3 in DNA: TGTGCCAGCCGCCGTGGGATCGGCTACGAGCAGTACTTC.

This chain connects TRBV7-6 to TRBJ1-2, with D uncertain. Looked up from germline, CDR1 is SGHVS and CDR2 is FNYEAQ. The germline V and J ends were trimmed by 5 bases and 5 bases, with 18 bases remaining between them. The CDR3 is made up of 15 amino acids. CDR3: CASSPGLGVEYGYTF. The CDR3 region has the DNA TGTGCCAGCAGCCCCGGTTTGGGTGTCGAATATGGCTACACCTTC.

The V call is TRBV12-3 or TRBV12-4, the J call TRBJ2-1; 9 bases agree with TRBD2. The V and J ends lost 5 bases and 5 bases, in that order; junction bases with no gene match: 7. The length of the CDR3 is 15 residues. The DNA of the CDR3 is TGTGCCAGCAGTAAGAGGACTAGCGACAACAATGAGCAGTTCTTC. Translated: CASSKRTSDNNEQFF.

This clonotype showed up just a few times. The rearrangement links TRBV20-1 to TRBJ2-4; possibly TRBD1 for D (5 bases). Trimming shortened V by 1 base and J by 2 bases, and 9 bases separated the two germline ends. In germline, CDR1 is DFQATT, CDR2 SNEGSKA (reference sequence). The CDR3 has 14 residues. The DNA for the CDR3 is TGCAGTGCTAGAGTTCAGGGTCCCAAAAACATTCAGTACTTC. It specifies CSARVQGPKNIQYF.

The chain joins TRBV5-1 to TRBJ1-6; 7 bases are shared with TRBD1. Losses at the gene ends were 4 bases for V and 6 bases for J; bases not matched to a gene: 4. Germline V gene lookup returns CDR1 SGHRS and CDR2 YFSETQ. The CDR3 length is 14 residues. This CDR3 reads CASSGGTANSPLHF. The CDR3 DNA sequence: TGCGCCAGCAGCGGCGGGACAGCTAATTCACCCCTCCACTTT. Looking up the rest from reference TRBV5-1 and TRBJ1-6 gives the full variable domain: KAGVTQTPRYLIKTRGQQVTLSCSPISGHRSVSWYQQTPGQGLQFLFEYFSETQRNKGNFPGRFSGRQFSNSRSEMNVSTLELGDSALYLCASSGGTANSPLHFGNGTRLTVT.

The chain has TRBV7-2 and TRBJ1-6; the D gene is possibly TRBD1 (5 bases). Germline V CDR1 and CDR2: SGHTA, FQGNSA. The CDR3 covers 15 residues. Trimming left V 3 bases short and J 8 bases short, with 14 bases between. This chain's CDR3 is CASSLQAGADSPLHF. CDR3 DNA: TGTGCCAGCAGCTTGCAGGCCGGGGCCGATTCACCCCTCCACTTT.

V is TRBV19 and J is TRBJ2-1; possibly TRBD1 for D (5 bases). Germline loops: CDR1 LNHDA, CDR2 SQIVND (reference sequence). V lost 2 bases and J lost 8, with 16 bases in between. The CDR3 runs to 15 residues. The CDR3: CASSIMGPGIHEQFF. CDR3 sequence (DNA): TGTGCCAGTAGTATAATGGGGCCAGGGATTCATGAGCAGTTCTTC.